Listed here are 29 T cell receptor beta chains from one sample, sequenced in a study of blood T cells in healthy people across ages. A second roughly 7 to 11 cycle PCR used barcoded and J-beta primers. TCRdb re-called the 5' RACE reads through MiXCR, storing one row per CDR3 protein. The table includes about 640,000 distinct CDR3 sequences, about 53% detected once. The sequenced sample was blood. These receptors originate from a man aged 60-69 years in good health.

The rearrangement links TRBV24-1 to TRBJ2-1, with no clear D. Trimming cost V 7 bases and J 1 base, with 16 bases left between them. CDR1 is KGHDR and CDR2 is SFDVKD in the germline V gene. This CDR3 has 16 amino acids. CDR3 nucleotide sequence: TGTGCCACCAGCAGTACCGGACCTAAGTCCTACAATGAGCAGTTCTTC. Translation gives CATSSTGPKSYNEQFF.

The V and J genes are TRBV11-2 and TRBJ2-7; weak D call: TRBD2 (5 bases). Trimming took off 2 bases at V and 0 bases at J, with 11 bases between the two ends. The CDR3 totals 15 residues. From germline, CDR1 is SGHAT and CDR2 FQNNGV. The CDR3 loop reads CASSLFGISSYEQYF. CDR3 DNA sequence: TGTGCCAGCAGCTTATTCGGGATAAGCTCCTACGAGCAGTACTTC.

The V and J genes are TRBV6-6 and TRBJ1-5; D ambiguous. Germline lookup yields CDR1 MNHNY and CDR2 SVGAGI (reference sequence). Trimming took off 6 bases at V and 0 bases at J, with 18 bases between the two ends. The CDR3 contains 17 residues. The CDR3 sequence is CASSPTRGPPSNQPQHF. The CDR3, as DNA: TGTGCCAGCAGCCCTACCCGTGGCCCCCCTAGCAATCAGCCCCAGCATTTT.

This clonotype was counted a few times. The chain joins TRBV10-3 to TRBJ1-6, with D maybe TRBD1 (5 bases). CDR3 length equals 14 residues. Trimming stripped 4 bases from V and 9 bases from J, with 13 bases between. Germline values: CDR1 ENHRY, CDR2 SYGVKD. CDR3 region: CAISVQGSGSPLHF. CDR3 coding DNA: TGTGCCATCAGTGTGCAGGGTTCGGGTTCACCCCTCCACTTT.

J is TRBJ2-3 and V is TRBV10-3; D might be TRBD1 (6 bases). The V and J ends lost 4 bases and 1 base respectively, with 15 bases between them. Per the germline V gene, CDR1 is ENHRY and CDR2 is SYGVKD. The CDR3 covers 16 residues. The CDR3 protein is CAISGSMSGGTDTQYF. CDR3 DNA sequence: TGTGCCATCAGTGGGTCGATGTCAGGGGGCACAGATACGCAGTATTTT.

The sample holds many counts of this clonotype. The chain recombines TRBV6-6 with TRBJ1-1; 7 positions agree with TRBD1. V gave up 8 bases and J gave up 3 bases; unmatched junction bases: 6. The CDR3 has 13 residues. Germline assignment: CDR1 MNHNY and CDR2 SVGAGI (reference sequence). This chain's CDR3 is CASSPQGYTEAFF. In nucleotides, the CDR3 is TGTGCCAGCTCGCCACAGGGGTACACTGAAGCTTTCTTT.

The chain couples TRBV14 to TRBJ2-2; no clear D gene. Trimming removed 0 bases from V and 6 bases from J, with 11 bases in between. The length of the CDR3 is 15 residues. The germline V gene encodes CDR1 SGHDN and CDR2 FVKESK. In nucleotides, the CDR3 is TGTGCCAGCAGCCAAGAGATTGCCGCGGCCGGGGAGCTGTTTTTT. This gives the protein CASSQEIAAAGELFF.

The genes are TRBV4-1 and TRBJ2-5; D unclear. Per germline, CDR1 MGHRA and CDR2 YSYEKL. The CDR3 extends over 15 amino acids. The V and J ends lost 4 bases and 3 bases respectively, with 15 bases between them. CDR3 region: CASSRQARREETQYF. The CDR3 nucleotides read TGCGCCAGCAGCCGCCAGGCCCGGAGAGAAGAGACCCAGTACTTC.

This chain uses TRBV6-1 with TRBJ2-7; 7 bases line up with TRBD2. Germline loops: CDR1 MNHNS, CDR2 SASEGT. V shed 8 bases, J shed 0 bases, and the junction held 7 bases outside the gene matches. This CDR3 spans 14 amino acids. CDR3 sequence reads: CASARLAVSYEQYF. The DNA of the CDR3 is TGTGCCAGCGCGCGGCTAGCGGTCTCCTACGAGCAGTACTTC.

This chain links TRBV20-1 with TRBJ2-7; tentatively, D is TRBD1 or TRBD2 (5 bases each). Near its end, the DNA agrees better with TRBJ2-5, so the J call may be wrong. The CDR3 runs 17 residues. Germline V gene sequence: CDR1 DFQATT, CDR2 SNEGSKA (reference sequence). The CDR3 reads CSARDSPLGPTKETQYF. In DNA, the CDR3 is TGCAGTGCTAGAGATTCCCCCTTGGGACCTACAAAGGAGACCCAGTACTTC.

This clonotype was observed a handful of times. CDR3 coding DNA: TGTGCCAGCAGTCCAGCGCTAGCGGCCGGCATGGAGACCCAGTACTTC. This encodes CASSPALAAGMETQYF. The rearrangement joins TRBV6-1 to TRBJ2-5; TRBD2 agrees at 7 bases. This CDR3 spans 16 amino acids. CDR1 is MNHNS and CDR2 is SASEGT in the germline V gene. J gave up 5 bases and V 5 bases, and 14 bases lay outside the gene matches.

The CDR3 region has the DNA TGTGCCAGCAGACTTACAGGGTCAGATACGCAGTATTTT. Translated, it gives CASRLTGSDTQYF. The chain has TRBV11-2 and TRBJ2-3; possibly TRBD1 for D (6 bases). CDR3 length: 13 amino acids. V shed 6 bases and J shed 4 bases, with 11 bases lying between them. CDR1 and CDR2 from the germline V gene are SGHAT and FQNNGV.

V is TRBV28 and J is TRBJ2-5, with TRBD2 matching over 8 bases. The CDR3 length is 15 residues. Germline assignment: CDR1 MDHEN and CDR2 SYDVKM. V was clipped by 3 bases and J by 5 bases; unmatched bases: 8. This CDR3 is CASSFPGTRSETQYF. For the CDR3, the DNA is TGTGCCAGCAGTTTCCCAGGGACTAGAAGTGAGACCCAGTACTTC.

The sample holds one count of this clonotype. The chain recombines TRBV7-2 with TRBJ1-5; 11 nucleotides line up with TRBD1. This CDR3 region has 15 residues. V shed 1 base, J shed 6 bases, and the junction held 2 bases outside the gene matches. The germline gives CDR1 SGHTA, CDR2 FQGNSA. For the CDR3, the DNA is TGTGCCAGCAGCTTAGGGGGGACAGGGGGTCAGCCCCAGCATTTT. Its translation: CASSLGGTGGQPQHF.

The J gene is TRBJ2-3, the V gene TRBV7-2; D not certain. Deletions cut 5 bases from V and 2 bases from J, with 14 bases between. This CDR3 spans 15 amino acids. Germline V CDR1 and CDR2: SGHTA, FQGNSA. CDR3 residues: CASSTRTAATDTQYF. Here the CDR3 DNA reads TGTGCCAGCAGCACACGGACCGCCGCCACAGATACGCAGTATTTT.

This rearrangement joins TRBV7-2 to TRBJ2-5; TRBD1 agrees at 8 bases. The CDR3 covers 14 residues. Per germline, CDR1 SGHTA and CDR2 FQGNSA. V was clipped by 5 bases and J by 11 bases; unmatched bases: 13. The CDR3 protein is CASSPDRGWAEQYF. The CDR3 region has the DNA TGTGCCAGCAGCCCCGACAGGGGCTGGGCGGAGCAGTACTTC.

J is TRBJ2-1 and V is TRBV2; no clear D. V dropped 4 bases and J dropped 5 bases, with 9 bases sitting between them. This CDR3 comprises 13 residues. CDR1 is SNHLY and CDR2 is FYNNEI in the germline V gene. This CDR3 is CASSALPNNEQFF. CDR3 DNA sequence: TGTGCCAGCAGTGCTCTACCCAACAATGAGCAGTTCTTC.

The chain has TRBV15 and TRBJ2-5; TRBD1 might be the D (5 bases). Trimming cost V 0 bases and J 3 bases, with 11 bases left between them. There are 15 residues in the CDR3. Germline-derived CDR1 and CDR2 are LNHNV and YYDKDF (reference sequence). The DNA for the CDR3 is TGTGCCACCAGCAGAGATTTTGGCAGGGAAGAGACCCAGTACTTC. Amino acid sequence: CATSRDFGREETQYF.

The chain recombines TRBV2 with TRBJ1-1; weak D call: TRBD1 (5 bases). The CDR3 runs 16 residues. In germline, CDR1 is SNHLY, CDR2 FYNNEI. V dropped 8 bases and J dropped 1 base, with 20 bases sitting between them. The CDR3 protein is CASRYPRTGTNTEAFF. The DNA for the CDR3 is TGTGCCAGCCGCTACCCGCGTACAGGAACGAACACTGAAGCTTTCTTT.

V is TRBV12-3 or TRBV12-4 and J is TRBJ2-1; the match to TRBD2 covers 7 bases. CDR3 size: 16 residues. J gave up 0 bases and V 6 bases, and 8 bases lay outside the gene matches. In DNA form, the CDR3 reads TGTGCCAGCAGGCCCAGCGGGACCTCCTCCTACAATGAGCAGTTCTTC. It translates to CASRPSGTSSYNEQFF.

The V and J genes are TRBV27 and TRBJ2-2; D is possibly TRBD2 (5 bases). CDR1 is MNHEY, CDR2 SMNVEV, per germline (reference sequence). The CDR3 is 16 amino acids. V lost 4 bases and J 0 bases, leaving 12 bases between the germline ends. The CDR3 sequence: CASSSTAGTNTGELFF. The CDR3 DNA sequence: TGTGCCAGCAGTTCAACTGCCGGGACGAACACCGGGGAGCTGTTTTTT.

The rearrangement uses TRBV18 and TRBJ2-1, with 8 bases aligning to TRBD2. Germline V gene sequence: CDR1 KGHSH, CDR2 LQKENI. After removal of 2 bases from V and 5 bases from J, the junction contained 5 bases not matched to a gene. This CDR3 contains 15 residues. The CDR3 nucleotides read TGTGCCAGCTCACCAGCCCGGCGGGGGGACAATGAGCAGTTCTTC. Its protein product is CASSPARRGDNEQFF.

The table lists this clonotype with a count of one. The chain employs TRBV15 and TRBJ2-7; D assignment may be TRBD1 or TRBD2 (5 bases each). The J call could be wrong; TRBJ2-5 is a better fit for the DNA end. CDR3 length: 16 residues. Germline CDR1 reads LNHNV; CDR2 reads YYDKDF (reference sequence). Here the CDR3 reads CATSRDRGRAPETQYF. The CDR3 nucleotides read TGTGCCACCAGCAGAGATCGGGGCAGGGCCCCAGAGACCCAGTACTTC.

The chain has TRBV4-3 and TRBJ2-5; perhaps TRBD1 as D (5 bases). The J call may be mistaken, given a closer DNA end match to TRBJ2-7. The CDR3 runs to 15 residues. Per germline, CDR1 LGHNA and CDR2 YSLEER. CDR3 loop: CASSQDRSGNYEQYF. The CDR3 DNA reads as TGCGCCAGCAGCCAAGATCGGTCAGGGAACTACGAGCAGTACTTC.

This clonotype has only a few counts. This rearrangement joins TRBV7-9 to TRBJ2-7, with 11 bases identical to TRBD1. The CDR3 is 16 residues long. Trimming removed 7 bases from V and 1 base from J; junction bases left unmatched: 9. CDR1 and CDR2 from the germline V gene are SEHNR and FQNEAQ (reference sequence). CDR3 protein: CASTRGGTGGSYEQYF. DNA for the CDR3: TGTGCCAGCACCCGAGGGGGGACAGGGGGTTCCTACGAGCAGTACTTC. The whole variable domain, filled in from reference TRBV7-9 and TRBJ2-7, reads DTGVSQNPRHKITKRGQNVTFRCDPISEHNRLYWYRQTLGQGPEFLTYFQNEAQLEKSRLLSDRFSAERPKGSFSTLEIQRTEQGDSAMYLCASTRGGTGGSYEQYFGPGTRLTVT.

In DNA form, the CDR3 reads TGCAGTGCTACCCCTAGCGGGGGGGTTAGCACAGATACGCAGTATTTT. As protein: CSATPSGGVSTDTQYF. The J gene is TRBJ2-3, the V gene TRBV20-1; 12 bases match TRBD2. Germline CDR1 is DFQATT and CDR2 is SNEGSKA (reference sequence). The junction had 5 bases not matched to a gene; V was cut back by 4 bases and J by 0 bases. The CDR3 runs 16 residues.

The rearrangement uses TRBV20-1 and TRBJ2-7; D gene ambiguous. Germline V gene lookup returns CDR1 DFQATT and CDR2 SNEGSKA (reference sequence). V was trimmed by 0 bases and J by 4 bases, leaving 4 bases between them. This CDR3 spans 11 amino acids. The CDR3 DNA sequence: TGCAGTGCTAGAGAGAGGTACGAGCAGTACTTC. This sequence encodes CSARERYEQYF.

This clonotype came up many times. In nucleotides, the CDR3 is TGCGCCAGCAGCCAAGCGGGGTCCTACGAGCAGTACTTC. It encodes CASSQAGSYEQYF. This chain links TRBV4-1 with TRBJ2-7, with D tentatively TRBD2 (5 bases). The CDR3 is 13 amino acids. The V end lost 1 base, the J end lost 1 base, and 5 bases lay between the germline ends. Germline CDR1 and CDR2: MGHRA and YSYEKL.

The genes are TRBV6-1 and TRBJ2-7, with no clear D. The J call may be incorrect, as the DNA end agrees better with TRBJ2-5. In germline, CDR1 is MNHNS, CDR2 SASEGT. The length of the CDR3 is 13 residues. CDR3 region: CASRTTLRETQYF. The CDR3 DNA is TGTGCCAGCAGGACCACTCTACGGGAGACCCAGTACTTC.